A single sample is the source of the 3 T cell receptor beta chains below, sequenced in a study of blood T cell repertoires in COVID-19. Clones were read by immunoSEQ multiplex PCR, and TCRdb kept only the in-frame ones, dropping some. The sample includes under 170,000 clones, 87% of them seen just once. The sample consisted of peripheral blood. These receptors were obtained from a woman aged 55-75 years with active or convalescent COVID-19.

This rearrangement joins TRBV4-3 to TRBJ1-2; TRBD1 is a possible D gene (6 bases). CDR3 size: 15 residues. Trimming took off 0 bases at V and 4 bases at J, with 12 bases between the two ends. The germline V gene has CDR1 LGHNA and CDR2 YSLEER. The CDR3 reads CASSQETGIFYGYTF. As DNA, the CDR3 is TGCGCCAGCAGCCAAGAAACAGGGATCTTCTATGGCTACACCTTC.

CDR3 protein: CASGLQGAGGYTF. The CDR3, as DNA: TGTGCCAGCGGGCTACAGGGGGCCGGTGGCTACACCTTC. The V call is TRBV2, the J call TRBJ1-2; 9 bases align to TRBD1. The germline V gene has CDR1 SNHLY and CDR2 FYNNEI. The V and J ends lost 8 bases and 7 bases, in that order; junction bases with no gene match: 8. This CDR3 is 13 amino acids long.

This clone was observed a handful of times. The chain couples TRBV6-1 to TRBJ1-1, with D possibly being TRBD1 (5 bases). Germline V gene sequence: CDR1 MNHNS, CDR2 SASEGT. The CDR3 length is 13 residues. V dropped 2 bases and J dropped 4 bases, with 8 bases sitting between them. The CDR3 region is CASSESQGTEAFF. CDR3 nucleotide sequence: TGTGCCAGCAGTGAAAGCCAGGGCACTGAAGCTTTCTTT.